The 25 T cell receptor beta chains below were found in one sample sequenced in a study of blood T cell repertoires in COVID-19. Generated by immunoSEQ multiplex PCR, the TCRdb table keeps only in-frame clones and is missing some. The table lists fewer than 300,000 clones, around 79% of them singletons. Sequenced input: peripheral blood. Receptor source: an elderly woman with acute or convalescent COVID-19.

This sequence joins TRBV19 and TRBJ1-4; possible D gene TRBD1, 5 bases. Trimming removed 9 bases from V and 0 bases from J, with 11 bases in between. Germline lookup yields CDR1 LNHDA and CDR2 SQIVND (reference sequence). The CDR3 is 14 residues long. CDR3 nucleotides: TGTGCCAGCGGGGCGGGAACAACTAATGAAAAACTGTTTTTT. Protein sequence: CASGAGTTNEKLFF.

V and J are TRBV4-1 and TRBJ1-2; 7 positions agree with TRBD1. The CDR3 covers 15 residues. Trimming removed 5 bases from V and 6 bases from J; junction bases left unmatched: 12. Per the germline V gene, CDR1 is MGHRA and CDR2 is YSYEKL. In DNA, the CDR3 is TGCGCCAGCAGCACCCGGGACTTTCAGGGGGATGGCTACACCTTC. Translating it yields CASSTRDFQGDGYTF.

Points on this clone: At one end the junction does not follow the germline gene, possibly because of a read error. This chain links TRBV4-1 with TRBJ1-2; possibly TRBD1 for D (6 bases). CDR3 length: 14 amino acids. Per the germline V gene, CDR1 is MGHRA and CDR2 is YSYEKL. The CDR3 nucleotides read TGCGCCAGCAGCCATGAAACCCGGGACACCCATCGCCCCTTC. Translating it yields CASSHETRDTHRPF.

This clone was counted between two and nine times. The chain recombines TRBV6-2 or TRBV6-3 with TRBJ1-2; unclear D gene. The CDR3 is 15 residues long. Germline loops: CDR1 MNHEY, CDR2 SVGEGT. Trimming cost V 6 bases and J 8 bases, with 22 bases left between them. CDR3 amino acids: CASSLTRTGSWGYTF. As DNA, the CDR3 is TGTGCCAGCAGCTTAACCCGGACGGGGAGTTGGGGCTACACCTTC.

This chain links TRBV6-5 with TRBJ2-1; unclear D gene. V lost 8 bases and J 8 bases, leaving 16 bases between the germline ends. The CDR3 runs to 13 residues. Germline V lookup: CDR1 MNHEY, CDR2 SVGAGI. The CDR3 here is CASSSPKFHEQFF. DNA for the CDR3: TGTGCCAGCTCCTCCCCTAAGTTTCATGAGCAGTTCTTC.

The CDR3 region is CSVSTDNPYEQYF. The DNA for the CDR3 is TGCAGCGTTTCAACGGACAATCCGTACGAGCAGTACTTC. The V gene is TRBV29-1, the J gene TRBJ2-7, with D maybe TRBD1 (5 bases). Germline CDR1 SQVTM, CDR2 ANQGSEA. The V gene lost 5 bases and the J gene lost 4 bases, with 15 bases spanning the gap. CDR3 size: 13 residues.

This clone was found once. V and J are TRBV5-1 and TRBJ2-7, with D possibly TRBD2 on 5 matching bases. CDR1 is SGHRS and CDR2 is YFSETQ in the germline V gene. The CDR3 covers 14 residues. The V and J ends lost 4 bases and 6 bases respectively, with 17 bases between them. CDR3 in amino acids: CASSVEGLRSEQYF. CDR3 coding DNA: TGCGCCAGCAGCGTTGAGGGCCTCCGGTCCGAGCAGTACTTC.

The genes are TRBV12-3 or TRBV12-4 and TRBJ1-1; perhaps TRBD1 as D (5 bases). Trimming took off 5 bases at V and 5 bases at J, with 9 bases between the two ends. The CDR3 is 12 residues long. CDR3 residues: CASSDRWTEAFF. Here the CDR3 DNA reads TGTGCCAGCAGTGACAGATGGACTGAAGCTTTCTTT.

The chain employs TRBV29-1 and TRBJ1-2; tentatively, D is TRBD1 (5 bases). Germline V gene lookup returns CDR1 SQVTM and CDR2 ANQGSEA. This CDR3 contains 13 residues. V lost 0 bases and J lost 5, with 10 bases in between. The CDR3 region is CSVEESAGYGYTF. In DNA form, the CDR3 reads TGCAGCGTTGAAGAGTCGGCAGGGTATGGCTACACCTTC.

In its sample, this clone was seen many times. The chain joins TRBV6-5 to TRBJ2-7; TRBD2 matches at 7 bases. V shed 2 bases and J 3 bases; nucleotides not matched to a gene: 10. The CDR3 spans 16 residues. CDR1 is MNHEY, CDR2 SVGAGI, per germline. The CDR3 sequence: CASSYGRVAVGYEQYF. DNA of the CDR3: TGTGCCAGCAGTTACGGGAGGGTGGCCGTGGGCTACGAGCAGTACTTC.

This chain links TRBV19 with TRBJ1-1; 7 nucleotides agree with TRBD1. Germline V gene lookup returns CDR1 LNHDA and CDR2 SQIVND (reference sequence). Trimming cost V 5 bases and J 3 bases; bases outside gene matches: 3. There are 13 residues in the CDR3. CDR3: CASSATGDTEAFF. For the CDR3, the DNA is TGTGCCAGTAGTGCCACAGGGGACACTGAAGCTTTCTTT.

The J gene is TRBJ1-3, the V gene TRBV4-1, with D perhaps TRBD1 (5 bases). The CDR3 has 15 amino acids. The V gene's germline CDR1 is MGHRA and CDR2 YSYEKL. The V end was cut by 6 bases, the J end by 3 bases, with 15 bases between. The CDR3 DNA reads TGCGCCAGCAGAGATGTATGGGGCCTTGGAAACACCATATATTTT. It codes for CASRDVWGLGNTIYF.

This clone occurred once. The rearrangement joins TRBV7-2 to TRBJ2-3; a possible D gene is TRBD2 (6 bases). Germline V CDR1 and CDR2: SGHTA, FQGNSA. There are 17 residues in the CDR3. Trimming shortened V by 5 bases and J by 4 bases, and 22 bases separated the two germline ends. CDR3 sequence: CASSPKWGGAGADTQYF. In DNA form, the CDR3 reads TGTGCCAGCAGCCCCAAGTGGGGCGGGGCAGGAGCAGATACGCAGTATTTT.

This clone was seen a handful of times. The chain combines TRBV2 with TRBJ1-6; D is possibly TRBD1 (5 bases). V was shortened by 2 bases and J by 7 bases, with 12 bases between the two germline ends. This CDR3 has 15 amino acids. Per the germline V gene, CDR1 is SNHLY and CDR2 is FYNNEI. CDR3 loop: CASSESGGRNSPLHF. The CDR3 DNA reads as TGTGCCAGCAGTGAATCGGGGGGGAGAAATTCACCCCTCCACTTT. Filled out from reference TRBV2 and TRBJ1-6, the complete variable domain reads EPEVTQTPSHQVTQMGQEVILRCVPISNHLYFYWYRQILGQKVEFLVSFYNNEISEKSEIFDDQFSVERPDGSNFTLKIRSTKLEDSAMYFCASSESGGRNSPLHFGNGTRLTVT.

The rearrangement links TRBV10-3 to TRBJ2-5; D not certain. The germline gives CDR1 ENHRY, CDR2 SYGVKD. The CDR3 runs 13 residues. The ends were cut back, 6 bases at V and 1 base at J, with 9 bases in the middle. This chain's CDR3 is CAIRIGGQETQYF. The CDR3, as DNA: TGTGCCATCAGGATAGGCGGCCAAGAGACCCAGTACTTC.

This clone was counted many times. At one end the junction does not follow the germline gene, possibly because of a read error. The chain couples TRBV2 to TRBJ2-7; D may be TRBD1 (6 bases). In germline, CDR1 is SNHLY, CDR2 FYNNEI. This CDR3 has 12 amino acids. Here the CDR3 DNA reads TGTGCCAGCACTGAACAGGGATACGAGCAGTACTTC. The encoded protein is CASTEQGYEQYF.

CDR3 protein: CASSTPRQGRRPQHF. In DNA, the CDR3 is TGTGCCAGCAGCACTCCAAGACAGGGTCGTCGGCCCCAGCATTTT. The V and J genes are TRBV6-5 and TRBJ1-5; TRBD1 matches at 7 bases. Germline lookup yields CDR1 MNHEY and CDR2 SVGAGI. The CDR3 extends over 15 amino acids. Trimming removed 6 bases from V and 9 bases from J; junction bases left unmatched: 14.

This clone was found many times. Within the sample, other DNA sequences also encode this same CDR3. V gene TRBV5-1 combines with J gene TRBJ2-2; D may be TRBD1 (6 bases). Trimming took off 4 bases at V and 0 bases at J, with 13 bases between the two ends. The CDR3 spans 16 residues. Germline V lookup: CDR1 SGHRS, CDR2 YFSETQ. DNA of the CDR3: TGCGCCAGCAGCCTGCCAGGGGCTGCGAACACCGGGGAGCTGTTTTTT. It is translated as CASSLPGAANTGELFF.

The chain recombines TRBV7-2 with TRBJ1-1; maybe TRBD1 (6 bases). Germline V gene data show CDR1 as SGHTA and CDR2 as FQGNSA. The V end lost 1 base, the J end lost 5 bases, and 11 bases lay between the germline ends. This CDR3 has 14 amino acids. The chain's CDR3 is CASSLGGGWTEAFF. The CDR3 DNA is TGTGCCAGCAGCTTAGGAGGGGGATGGACTGAAGCTTTCTTT.

The V call is TRBV5-1, the J call TRBJ2-1, with 13 nucleotides matching TRBD2. This CDR3 spans 19 amino acids. Trimming at V came to 4 bases and at J to 5 bases, leaving 15 bases not matched to a gene. The V gene's germline CDR1 is SGHRS and CDR2 YFSETQ. The CDR3 region has the DNA TGCGCCAGCAGCACTCGAGGACTAGCGGGAGCGGGAGACAACAATGAGCAGTTCTTC. Translation gives CASSTRGLAGAGDNNEQFF.

The genes are TRBV2 and TRBJ2-7; 7 positions match TRBD2. Trimming at V came to 8 bases and at J to 3 bases, leaving 7 bases not matched to a gene. Per germline, CDR1 SNHLY and CDR2 FYNNEI. The CDR3 runs 13 residues. DNA for the CDR3: TGTGCCAGCCAGACTCCTAGCGGCTACGAGCAGTACTTC. Amino acids: CASQTPSGYEQYF.

The chain recombines TRBV18 with TRBJ2-7; the D is unclear. The germline V and J ends were trimmed by 3 bases and 3 bases, with 3 bases remaining between them. This CDR3 contains 11 residues. Germline values: CDR1 KGHSH, CDR2 LQKENI. The CDR3 here is CASSPNYEQYF. CDR3 nucleotide sequence: TGTGCCAGCTCACCCAACTACGAGCAGTACTTC. The whole variable domain, filled in from reference TRBV18 and TRBJ2-7, reads NAGVMQNPRHLVRRRGQEARLRCSPMKGHSHVYWYRQLPEEGLKFMVYLQKENIIDESGMPKERFSAEFPKEGPSILRIQQVVRGDSAAYFCASSPNYEQYFGPGTRLTVT.

The gene calls are TRBV6-6 and TRBJ1-5; tentative D call: TRBD1 (5 bases). Trimming removed 2 bases from V and 6 bases from J, with 14 bases in between. CDR3 length: 15 residues. CDR1 MNHNY and CDR2 SVGAGI come from the germline V gene (reference sequence). The CDR3 DNA reads as TGTGCCAGCAGTTACGCGGGCAGGGAGGTTCAGCCCCAGCATTTT. This codes for CASSYAGREVQPQHF.

This clone was detected only a few times. V is TRBV4-2 and J is TRBJ2-1; 8 bases match TRBD2. The V gene's germline CDR1 is LGHNA and CDR2 YNFKEQ. This CDR3 has 14 amino acids. Trimming at V came to 6 bases and at J to 8 bases, leaving 9 bases not matched to a gene. The CDR3 bases are TGTGCCAGCAGGGCCGGGGGGGCTGCCGATGAGCAGTTCTTC. Its protein is CASRAGGAADEQFF.

The genes are TRBV19 and TRBJ1-2; unclear D gene. This CDR3 spans 15 amino acids. Looked up from germline, CDR1 is LNHDA and CDR2 is SQIVND (reference sequence). The V end lost 6 bases, the J end lost 0 bases, and 14 bases lay between the germline ends. As DNA, the CDR3 is TGTGCCAGTAGCCTGACCTTTGCGGCTAACTATGGCTACACCTTC. This gives the protein CASSLTFAANYGYTF.